The rows below give T cell receptor beta chains drawn from one sample of a study of cytomegalovirus exposure and HLA in healthy donors. Produced via immunoSEQ multiplex PCR; TCRdb's table is partial and in-frame only. This table lists about 60,000 clones. Sequencing was carried out using PBMCs. Receptor source: a man aged 50-60 years in good health and CMV-seropositive. CDR3s include the opening cysteine and the closing phenylalanine or tryptophan. Fields, in order: J gene, D gene, V gene, CDR3 protein, CDR3 DNA. D genes are given only for firm matches.

J gene: TRBJ2-7; D gene: NA; V gene: TRBV28; CDR3 protein: CASSLRTVTYEQYF; CDR3 DNA: TGTGCCAGCAGTCTAAGGACAGTTACCTACGAGCAGTACTTC
J gene: TRBJ1-1; D gene: NA; V gene: TRBV5-1; CDR3 protein: CASSFESPRQAFF; CDR3 DNA: TGCGCCAGCAGCTTCGAAAGCCCCAGGCAAGCTTTCTTT
J gene: TRBJ2-7; D gene: TRBD1; V gene: TRBV18; CDR3 protein: CASSPGQGQYEQYF; CDR3 DNA: TGTGCCAGCTCACCAGGACAGGGTCAGTACGAGCAGTACTTC
J gene: TRBJ1-4; D gene: TRBD1; V gene: TRBV5-6; CDR3 protein: CASSRGTGVEKLFF; CDR3 DNA: TGTGCCAGCAGCCGCGGGACAGGGGTTGAAAAACTGTTTTTT
J gene: TRBJ2-3; D gene: TRBD2; V gene: TRBV7-3; CDR3 protein: CASSPRAGGGTDTQYF; CDR3 DNA: TGTGCCAGCAGCCCCCGCGCGGGGGGGGGCACAGATACGCAGTATTTT
J gene: TRBJ1-5; D gene: TRBD1; V gene: TRBV29-1; CDR3 protein: CSAGQAFNQPQHF; CDR3 DNA: TGCAGCGCCGGACAGGCTTTCAATCAGCCCCAGCATTTT
J gene: TRBJ1-2; D gene: TRBD1; V gene: TRBV4-1; CDR3 protein: CASSHATGGDYGYTF; CDR3 DNA: TGTGCCAGCAGCCACGCGACAGGGGGCGACTATGGCTACACCTTC
J gene: TRBJ2-2; D gene: TRBD1; V gene: TRBV4-3; CDR3 protein: CASSQARDRAGELFF; CDR3 DNA: TGCGCCAGCAGCCAAGCCCGGGACAGGGCCGGGGAGCTGTTTTTT
J gene: TRBJ2-5; D gene: NA; V gene: TRBV5-1; CDR3 protein: CASSLTEETQYF; CDR3 DNA: TGCGCCAGCAGCTTAACGGAAGAGACCCAGTACTTC
J gene: TRBJ2-7; D gene: NA; V gene: TRBV27; CDR3 protein: CASSGQRGGSYEQYF; CDR3 DNA: TGTGCCAGCAGTGGACAAAGGGGGGGCTCCTACGAGCAGTACTTC
J gene: TRBJ2-3; D gene: TRBD1; V gene: TRBV7-9; CDR3 protein: CASSLGQPTDTQYF; CDR3 DNA: TGTGCCAGCAGCTTGGGACAGCCCACAGATACGCAGTATTTT
J gene: TRBJ1-5; D gene: TRBD1; V gene: TRBV19; CDR3 protein: CASKGQKDQPQHF; CDR3 DNA: TGTGCCAGTAAGGGACAGAAGGATCAGCCCCAGCATTTT
J gene: TRBJ1-2; D gene: NA; V gene: TRBV4-3; CDR3 protein: CASSQENRNYGYTF; CDR3 DNA: TGCGCCAGCAGCCAAGAAAACAGGAACTATGGCTACACCTTC
J gene: TRBJ2-1; D gene: TRBD1; V gene: TRBV9; CDR3 protein: CASSVDRGAVNEQFF; CDR3 DNA: TGTGCCAGCAGCGTAGACAGGGGAGCTGTCAATGAGCAGTTCTTC
J gene: TRBJ1-2; D gene: TRBD1; V gene: TRBV4-1; CDR3 protein: CASSEHRGLGGYTF; CDR3 DNA: TGCGCCAGCAGCGAACACAGGGGGCTAGGGGGCTACACCTTC
J gene: TRBJ1-1; D gene: NA; V gene: TRBV30; CDR3 protein: CAWSVLPNTEAFF; CDR3 DNA: TGTGCCTGGAGTGTACTCCCGAACACTGAAGCTTTCTTT
J gene: TRBJ2-7; D gene: TRBD1; V gene: TRBV28; CDR3 protein: CASSSPGQVYEQYF; CDR3 DNA: TGTGCCAGCAGTTCCCCGGGACAGGTCTACGAGCAGTACTTC
J gene: TRBJ2-5; D gene: NA; V gene: TRBV11-2; CDR3 protein: CASSSTGREKTQYF; CDR3 DNA: TGTGCCAGCAGCTCAACCGGGAGAGAGAAGACCCAGTACTTC
J gene: TRBJ2-1; D gene: NA; V gene: TRBV7-6; CDR3 protein: CASSTHNEQFF; CDR3 DNA: TGTGCCAGCAGCACACACAATGAGCAGTTCTTC
J gene: TRBJ1-2; D gene: NA; V gene: TRBV29-1; CDR3 protein: CSVEEGRVGYTF; CDR3 DNA: TGCAGCGTTGAGGAGGGGCGGGTTGGCTACACCTTC
J gene: TRBJ1-2; D gene: TRBD1; V gene: TRBV28; CDR3 protein: CASRSGQANYGYTF; CDR3 DNA: TGTGCCAGCAGGTCGGGACAGGCTAACTATGGCTACACCTTC
J gene: TRBJ1-4; D gene: NA; V gene: TRBV7-9; CDR3 protein: CASSVGQMATNEKLFF; CDR3 DNA: TGTGCCAGCAGCGTCGGACAGATGGCAACTAATGAAAAACTGTTTTTT
J gene: TRBJ2-2; D gene: TRBD2; V gene: TRBV30; CDR3 protein: CASSGTSGGPHTGELFF; CDR3 DNA: TGTGCCTCGTCCGGGACTAGCGGGGGGCCCCACACCGGGGAGCTGTTTTTT
J gene: TRBJ2-2; D gene: TRBD2; V gene: TRBV27; CDR3 protein: CASSLGGVANTGELFF; CDR3 DNA: TGTGCCAGCAGTCTGGGAGGGGTTGCGAACACCGGGGAGCTGTTTTTT
J gene: TRBJ2-5; D gene: NA; V gene: TRBV5-1; CDR3 protein: CASSSTQGTQYF; CDR3 DNA: TGCGCCAGCAGCTCAACACAGGGGACCCAGTACTTC
J gene: TRBJ1-1; D gene: NA; V gene: TRBV11-1; CDR3 protein: CASSFAGRAFF; CDR3 DNA: TGTGCCAGCAGCTTCGCGGGTAGGGCTTTCTTT
J gene: TRBJ2-1; D gene: NA; V gene: TRBV29-1; CDR3 protein: CSVAGTRGPSSDNEQFF; CDR3 DNA: TGCAGCGTCGCGGGGACTAGGGGGCCGAGCTCCGACAATGAGCAGTTCTTC
J gene: TRBJ2-1; D gene: TRBD2; V gene: TRBV18; CDR3 protein: CASSPRSSGFSYEQFF; CDR3 DNA: TGTGCCAGCTCACCACGGTCTAGCGGGTTTAGCTATGAGCAGTTCTTC
J gene: TRBJ2-5; D gene: NA; V gene: TRBV6-5; CDR3 protein: CASSYAPQETQYF; CDR3 DNA: TGTGCCAGCAGTTACGCGCCACAAGAGACCCAGTACTTC
J gene: TRBJ2-7; D gene: NA; V gene: TRBV4-1; CDR3 protein: CASSQDRADYEQYF; CDR3 DNA: TGCGCCAGCAGCCAAGATCGCGCCGACTACGAGCAGTACTTC
J gene: TRBJ1-2; D gene: TRBD1; V gene: TRBV5-3; CDR3 protein: CALPRDRAYGYTF; CDR3 DNA: TGTGCCCTCCCCAGGGACAGGGCCTATGGCTACACCTTC
J gene: TRBJ2-7; D gene: NA; V gene: TRBV19; CDR3 protein: CASSSLGGIEQYF; CDR3 DNA: TGTGCCAGTAGTTCTTTAGGGGGTATCGAGCAGTACTTC
J gene: TRBJ2-7; D gene: NA; V gene: TRBV29-1; CDR3 protein: CSVLWGREGEQYF; CDR3 DNA: TGCAGCGTTCTGTGGGGGCGAGAGGGTGAGCAGTACTTC
J gene: TRBJ1-3; D gene: NA; V gene: TRBV9; CDR3 protein: CASSVGLRDSGNTIYF; CDR3 DNA: TGTGCCAGCAGCGTAGGTTTGAGAGACTCTGGAAACACCATATATTTT
J gene: TRBJ2-1; D gene: TRBD2; V gene: TRBV6-5; CDR3 protein: CASRGRGVYNEQFF; CDR3 DNA: TGTGCCAGCAGAGGGCGGGGGGTTTACAATGAGCAGTTCTTC
J gene: TRBJ2-1; D gene: NA; V gene: TRBV30; CDR3 protein: CAWNEGKMYNEQFF; CDR3 DNA: TGTGCCTGGAATGAGGGTAAAATGTACAATGAGCAGTTCTTC
J gene: TRBJ1-2; D gene: TRBD1; V gene: TRBV2; CDR3 protein: CASTITRDRGYGYTF; CDR3 DNA: TGTGCCAGCACCATAACCCGGGACAGGGGATATGGCTACACCTTC
J gene: TRBJ2-1; D gene: NA; V gene: TRBV7-8; CDR3 protein: CASSHGDEQFF; CDR3 DNA: TGTGCCAGCAGTCACGGAGATGAGCAGTTCTTC
J gene: TRBJ1-5; D gene: TRBD1; V gene: TRBV28; CDR3 protein: CASSLSDRQVNQPQHF; CDR3 DNA: TGTGCCAGCAGTTTATCGGACAGGCAAGTCAATCAGCCCCAGCATTTT
J gene: TRBJ2-5; D gene: NA; V gene: TRBV25-1; CDR3 protein: CASRRGSSGETQYF; CDR3 DNA: TGTGCCAGCCGTAGGGGGAGCTCAGGGGAGACCCAGTACTTC
J gene: TRBJ2-1; D gene: TRBD1; V gene: TRBV27; CDR3 protein: CASSLSGQSLTASSYNEQFF; CDR3 DNA: TGTGCCAGCAGTTTATCGGGACAGAGTCTTACGGCTAGCTCCTACAATGAGCAGTTCTTC
J gene: TRBJ2-1; D gene: TRBD2; V gene: TRBV5-1; CDR3 protein: CASSLNVPSGRGNEQFF; CDR3 DNA: TGCGCCAGCAGCTTGAACGTCCCTAGCGGGAGAGGAAATGAGCAGTTCTTC
J gene: TRBJ2-1; D gene: TRBD2; V gene: TRBV7-2; CDR3 protein: CASSPWTSGDNEQFF; CDR3 DNA: TGTGCCAGCAGCCCCTGGACTAGCGGAGACAATGAGCAGTTCTTC
J gene: TRBJ2-7; D gene: NA; V gene: TRBV27; CDR3 protein: CASSYRGGLGHEQYF; CDR3 DNA: TGTGCCAGCAGTTACAGGGGGGGGCTGGGGCACGAGCAGTACTTC
J gene: TRBJ1-5; D gene: TRBD1; V gene: TRBV6-5; CDR3 protein: CASRPGTGGLQPQHF; CDR3 DNA: TGTGCCAGCAGACCAGGGACAGGGGGCCTTCAGCCCCAGCATTTT